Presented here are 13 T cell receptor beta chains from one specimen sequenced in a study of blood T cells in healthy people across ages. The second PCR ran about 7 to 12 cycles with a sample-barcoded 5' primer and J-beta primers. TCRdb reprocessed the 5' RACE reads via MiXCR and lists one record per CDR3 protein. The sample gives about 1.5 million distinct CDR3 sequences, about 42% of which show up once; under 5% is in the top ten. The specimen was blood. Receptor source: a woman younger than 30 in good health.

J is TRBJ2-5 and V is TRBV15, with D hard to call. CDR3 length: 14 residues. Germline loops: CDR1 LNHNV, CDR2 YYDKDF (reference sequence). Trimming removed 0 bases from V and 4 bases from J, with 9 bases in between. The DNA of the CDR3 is TGTGCCACCAGCAGAGAACAGTCGGTAGAGACCCAGTACTTC. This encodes CATSREQSVETQYF.

The CDR3 DNA follows: TGCAGCGTGGGTCAGACAGGGGGCCCCACAGATACGCAGTATTTT. It codes for CSVGQTGGPTDTQYF. The V gene is TRBV29-1, the J gene TRBJ2-3, with 10 bases lining up with TRBD1. CDR3 length: 15 residues. Germline lookup yields CDR1 SQVTM and CDR2 ANQGSEA. With V trimmed by 6 bases and J by 2 bases, 8 bases remained unmatched.

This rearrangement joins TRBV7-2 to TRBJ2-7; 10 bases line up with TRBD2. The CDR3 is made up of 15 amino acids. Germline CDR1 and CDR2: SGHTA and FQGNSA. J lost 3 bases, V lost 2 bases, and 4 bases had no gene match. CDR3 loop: CASSLIGLAVYEQYF. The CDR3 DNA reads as TGTGCCAGCAGCTTAATCGGACTAGCGGTCTACGAGCAGTACTTC.

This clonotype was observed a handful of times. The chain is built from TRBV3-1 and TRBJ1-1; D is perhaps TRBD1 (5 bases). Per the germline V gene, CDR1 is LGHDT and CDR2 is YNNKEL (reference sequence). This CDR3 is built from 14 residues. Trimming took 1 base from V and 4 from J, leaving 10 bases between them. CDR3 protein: CASSQGGSVTEAFF. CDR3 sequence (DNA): TGTGCCAGCAGCCAAGGGGGGTCGGTCACTGAAGCTTTCTTT.

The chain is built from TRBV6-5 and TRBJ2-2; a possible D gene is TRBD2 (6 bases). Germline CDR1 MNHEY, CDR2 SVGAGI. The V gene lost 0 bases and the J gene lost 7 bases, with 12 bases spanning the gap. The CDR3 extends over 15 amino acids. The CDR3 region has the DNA TGTGCCAGCAGTTACTCCCCGGCGGGGAGCGGGGAGCTGTTTTTT. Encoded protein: CASSYSPAGSGELFF.

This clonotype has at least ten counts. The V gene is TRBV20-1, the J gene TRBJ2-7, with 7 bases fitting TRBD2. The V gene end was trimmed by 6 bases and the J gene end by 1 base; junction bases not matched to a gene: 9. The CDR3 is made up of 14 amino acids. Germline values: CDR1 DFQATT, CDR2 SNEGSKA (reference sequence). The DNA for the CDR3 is TGCAGTGCATTAATAAGCGGGACGTCCTACGAGCAGTACTTC. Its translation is CSALISGTSYEQYF.

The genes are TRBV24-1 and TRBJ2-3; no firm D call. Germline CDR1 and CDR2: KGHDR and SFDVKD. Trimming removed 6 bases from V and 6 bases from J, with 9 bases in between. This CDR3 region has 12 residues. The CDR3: CATSPGLDTQYF. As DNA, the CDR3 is TGTGCCACCAGTCCCGGCTTGGATACGCAGTATTTT.

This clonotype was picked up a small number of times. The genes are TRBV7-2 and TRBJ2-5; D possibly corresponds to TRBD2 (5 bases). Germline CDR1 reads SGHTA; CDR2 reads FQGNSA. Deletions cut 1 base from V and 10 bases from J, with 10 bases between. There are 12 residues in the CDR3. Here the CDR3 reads CASSLDAAGQYF. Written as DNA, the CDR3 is TGTGCCAGCAGCTTAGACGCGGCGGGCCAGTACTTC.

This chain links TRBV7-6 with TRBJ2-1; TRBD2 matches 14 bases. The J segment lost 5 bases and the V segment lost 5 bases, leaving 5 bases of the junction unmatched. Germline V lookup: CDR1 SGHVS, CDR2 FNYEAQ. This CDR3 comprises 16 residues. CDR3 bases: TGTGCCAGCAGCGGCCGACTAGCGGGAGGGCACAATGAGCAGTTCTTC. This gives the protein CASSGRLAGGHNEQFF.

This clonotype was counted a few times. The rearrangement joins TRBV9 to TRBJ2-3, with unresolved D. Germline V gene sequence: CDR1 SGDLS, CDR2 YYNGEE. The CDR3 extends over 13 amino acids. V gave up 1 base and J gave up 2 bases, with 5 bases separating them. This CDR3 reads CASSVSYTDTQYF. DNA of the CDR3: TGTGCCAGCAGCGTAAGTTACACAGATACGCAGTATTTT.

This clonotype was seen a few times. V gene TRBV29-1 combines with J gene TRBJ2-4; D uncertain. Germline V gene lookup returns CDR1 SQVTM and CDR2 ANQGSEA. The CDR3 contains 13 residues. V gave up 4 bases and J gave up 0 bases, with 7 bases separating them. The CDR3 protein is CSVVWTAKNIQYF. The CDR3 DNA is TGCAGCGTTGTCTGGACAGCCAAAAACATTCAGTACTTC.

CDR3 protein: CASSLSAYHGYTF. The CDR3 DNA sequence: TGTGCCAGCAGCTTATCAGCGTACCATGGCTACACCTTC. The chain employs TRBV7-2 and TRBJ1-2; D remains ambiguous. CDR1 is SGHTA and CDR2 is FQGNSA in the germline V gene. The germline V and J ends were trimmed by 2 bases and 6 bases, with 10 bases remaining between them. There are 13 residues in the CDR3.

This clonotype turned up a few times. The CDR3, as DNA: TGTGCCAGCAGTTACGACGGGGGAAATAGGTATTTT. Translation gives CASSYDGGNRYF. The chain uses TRBV6-6 and TRBJ2-3; D may be TRBD2 (6 bases). The V end lost 2 bases, the J end lost 14 bases, and 14 bases lay between the germline ends. Germline V gene sequence: CDR1 MNHNY, CDR2 SVGAGI (reference sequence). This CDR3 is 12 amino acids long.